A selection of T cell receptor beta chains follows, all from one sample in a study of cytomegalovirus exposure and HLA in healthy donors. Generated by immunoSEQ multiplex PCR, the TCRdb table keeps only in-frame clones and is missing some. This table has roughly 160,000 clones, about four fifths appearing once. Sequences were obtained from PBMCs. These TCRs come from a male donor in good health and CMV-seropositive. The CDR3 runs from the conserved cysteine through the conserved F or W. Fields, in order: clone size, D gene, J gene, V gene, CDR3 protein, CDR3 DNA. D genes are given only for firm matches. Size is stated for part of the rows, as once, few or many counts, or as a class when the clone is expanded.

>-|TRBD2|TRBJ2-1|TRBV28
CASSPQTSGYNEQFF
TGTGCCAGCAGTCCTCAAACTAGCGGCTACAATGAGCAGTTCTTC
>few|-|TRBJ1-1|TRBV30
CAWIPGGIEAFF
TGTGCCTGGATCCCTGGAGGGATTGAAGCTTTCTTT
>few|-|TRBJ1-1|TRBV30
CAWSLYRAKPEAFF
TGTGCCTGGAGTCTTTACAGGGCTAAGCCTGAAGCTTTCTTT
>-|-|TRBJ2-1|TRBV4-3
CASSQEGGLYNEQFF
TGCGCCAGCAGCCAAGAAGGTGGGCTGTACAATGAGCAGTTCTTC
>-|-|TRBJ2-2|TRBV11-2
CASSLSRGRTGELFF
TGTGCCAGCAGCTTAAGCAGGGGGAGGACCGGGGAGCTGTTTTTT
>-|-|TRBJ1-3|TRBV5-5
CASSHRRSFLRSGNTIYF
TGTGCCAGCAGCCACCGGCGGAGTTTTCTCCGCTCTGGAAACACCATATATTTT
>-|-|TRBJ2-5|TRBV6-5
CASSYSIIPGQETQYF
TGTGCCAGCAGTTACTCGATAATCCCGGGCCAAGAGACCCAGTACTTC
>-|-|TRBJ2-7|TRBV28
CASSPSVGTYEQYF
TGTGCCAGCAGCCCTAGCGTCGGAACCTACGAGCAGTACTTC
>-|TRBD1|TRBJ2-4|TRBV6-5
CASSYDRVKNSQYF
TGTGCCAGCAGTTATGACAGGGTCAAAAACAGTCAGTACTTC
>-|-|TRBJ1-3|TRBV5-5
CASSFGGAERNTIYF
TGTGCCAGCAGCTTCGGGGGGGCCGAACGAAACACCATATATTTT
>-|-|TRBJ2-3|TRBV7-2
CASSLKAGGRTQYF
TGTGCCAGCAGCTTAAAGGCAGGGGGGCGTACGCAGTATTTT
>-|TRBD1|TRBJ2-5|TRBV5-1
CASTPRGQGGETQYF
TGCGCCAGCACGCCCCGGGGACAGGGAGGAGAGACCCAGTACTTC
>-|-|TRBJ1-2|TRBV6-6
CASSYSDSYGYTF
TGTGCCAGCAGTTACTCTGACAGCTATGGCTACACCTTC
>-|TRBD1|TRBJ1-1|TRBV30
CAWRLDRETEAFF
TGTGCCTGGAGATTAGACAGGGAAACTGAAGCTTTCTTT
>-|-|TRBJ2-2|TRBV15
CATSRVEGYTGELFF
TGTGCCACCAGCAGAGTTGAGGGTTACACCGGGGAGCTGTTTTTT
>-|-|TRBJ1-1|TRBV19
CASSIDGSTEAFF
TGTGCCAGTAGTATAGATGGGAGCACTGAAGCTTTCTTT
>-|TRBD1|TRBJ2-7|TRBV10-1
CASRGQGGSYEQYF
TGCGCCAGCAGGGGACAGGGAGGGTCCTACGAGCAGTACTTC
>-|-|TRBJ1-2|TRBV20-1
CSARQVYGYTF
TGCAGTGCTCGTCAGGTCTATGGCTACACCTTC
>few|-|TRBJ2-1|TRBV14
CASSQDWTVNYNEQFF
TGTGCCAGCAGCCAAGATTGGACAGTCAACTACAATGAGCAGTTCTTC
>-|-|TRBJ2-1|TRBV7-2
CASSFRGGDNEQFF
TGTGCCAGCAGCTTTAGGGGGGGAGATAATGAGCAGTTCTTC
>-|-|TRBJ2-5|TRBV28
CASRRQGGSTQYF
TGTGCCAGCAGGAGGCAGGGGGGTTCGACCCAGTACTTC
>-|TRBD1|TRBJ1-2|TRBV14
CASSLRTGALNYGYTF
TGTGCCAGCAGCCTTCGGACAGGGGCACTTAACTATGGCTACACCTTC
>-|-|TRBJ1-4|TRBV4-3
CASSHGSGANEKLFF
TGCGCCAGCAGCCATGGTTCAGGGGCTAATGAAAAACTGTTTTTT
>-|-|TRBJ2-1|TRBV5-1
CASSLGSGSSYNEQFF
TGCGCCAGCAGCTTGGGATCGGGTAGCTCCTACAATGAGCAGTTCTTC
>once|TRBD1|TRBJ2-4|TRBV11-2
CASSQPDRGDDIQYF
TGTGCCAGCAGCCAGCCGGACAGGGGTGATGACATTCAGTACTTC
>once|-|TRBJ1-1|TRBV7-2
CASSLGPMNTEAFF
TGTGCCAGCAGCTTAGGGCCGATGAACACTGAAGCTTTCTTT
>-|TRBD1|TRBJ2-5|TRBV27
CASSWDRGRETQYF
TGTGCCAGCAGTTGGGACAGGGGGAGGGAGACCCAGTACTTC
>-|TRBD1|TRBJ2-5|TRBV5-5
CASSFRQGRETQYF
TGTGCCAGCAGCTTCCGACAGGGTCGAGAGACCCAGTACTTC
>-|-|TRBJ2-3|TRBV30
CAWSETSLTDTQYF
TGTGCCTGGAGTGAAACTAGTCTAACAGATACGCAGTATTTT
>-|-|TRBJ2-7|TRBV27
CASNPGTRRYEQYF
TGTGCCAGCAACCCCGGGACTCGGAGGTACGAGCAGTACTTC
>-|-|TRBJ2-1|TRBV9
CASSVRELYNEQFF
TGTGCCAGCAGCGTCCGGGAATTATACAATGAGCAGTTCTTC
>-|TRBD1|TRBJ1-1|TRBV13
CASSSSRQGTAEAFF
TGTGCCAGCAGCTCATCCAGACAGGGAACAGCTGAAGCTTTCTTT
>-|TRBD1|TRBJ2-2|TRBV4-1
CASSQDRWTGYTGELFF
TGCGCCAGCAGCCAAGATCGATGGACAGGGTACACCGGGGAGCTGTTTTTT
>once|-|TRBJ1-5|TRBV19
CASNSGGRSNQPQHF
TGTGCCAGCAACTCGGGAGGGCGCAGCAATCAGCCCCAGCATTTT
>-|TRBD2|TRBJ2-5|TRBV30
CAWTERGTQYF
TGTGCCTGGACTGAGCGGGGGACCCAGTACTTC
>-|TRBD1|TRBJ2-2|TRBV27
CASSQDRGPGELFF
TGTGCCAGCAGTCAGGACAGGGGCCCTGGGGAGCTGTTTTTT
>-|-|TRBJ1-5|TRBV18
CASSPAGLREQPQHF
TGTGCCAGCTCACCTGCAGGTCTACGGGAGCAGCCCCAGCATTTT
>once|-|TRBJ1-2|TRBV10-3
CAIGDSADNYGYTF
TGTGCCATCGGTGACAGTGCGGATAACTATGGCTACACCTTC
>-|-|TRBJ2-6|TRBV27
CASRPLGGTAQRANVLTF
TGTGCCAGCAGACCCTTGGGGGGAACAGCTCAAAGGGCCAACGTCCTGACTTTC
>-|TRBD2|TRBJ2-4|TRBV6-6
CASSFSGSGTKNIQYF
TGTGCCAGCAGTTTTAGCGGGAGTGGGACCAAAAACATTCAGTACTTC
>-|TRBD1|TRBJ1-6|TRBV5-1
CASSLEPGGKNSPLHF
TGCGCCAGCAGCTTGGAACCAGGGGGGAAGAATTCACCCCTCCACTTT
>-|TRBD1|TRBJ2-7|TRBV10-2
CASRETGTGTGEQYF
TGCGCCAGCAGGGAGACCGGGACAGGGACGGGCGAGCAGTACTTC
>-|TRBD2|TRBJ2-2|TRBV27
CASRLSGGAINGELFF
TGTGCCAGCAGATTGAGCGGGGGGGCCATTAATGGGGAGCTGTTTTTT
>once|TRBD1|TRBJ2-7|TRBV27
CASSLTPAGGVYEQYF
TGTGCCAGCAGTCTCACCCCGGCAGGGGGCGTTTACGAGCAGTACTTC
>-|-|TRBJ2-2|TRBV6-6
CASSPSLGDTGELFF
TGTGCCAGCAGTCCATCCCTAGGGGACACCGGGGAGCTGTTTTTT
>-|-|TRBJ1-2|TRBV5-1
CASSPAGDYGYTF
TGCGCCAGCAGCCCGGCGGGCGACTATGGCTACACCTTC
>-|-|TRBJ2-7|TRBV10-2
CASTSTPIDEQYF
TGCGCCAGCACCTCTACCCCTATAGACGAGCAGTACTTC
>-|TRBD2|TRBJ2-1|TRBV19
CASSGGLAGDRSYNEQFF
TGTGCCAGTAGCGGGGGACTAGCGGGAGACCGCAGCTACAATGAGCAGTTCTTC
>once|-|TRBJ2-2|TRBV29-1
CSVVGGSGELFF
TGCAGCGTTGTTGGAGGGTCCGGGGAGCTGTTTTTT
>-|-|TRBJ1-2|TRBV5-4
CASSKDRNYGYTF
TGTGCCAGCAGCAAAGACAGGAACTATGGCTACACCTTC
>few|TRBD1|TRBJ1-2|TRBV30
CAWSVKGARGYTF
TGTGCCTGGAGTGTAAAGGGGGCGAGGGGCTACACCTTC
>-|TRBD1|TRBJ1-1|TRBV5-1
CASSPGDRGHTEAFF
TGCGCCAGCAGCCCGGGGGACAGGGGGCATACTGAAGCTTTCTTT
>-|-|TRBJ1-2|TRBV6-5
CASSTGTTIF
TGTGCCAGCAGTACCGGGACAACCATCTTT
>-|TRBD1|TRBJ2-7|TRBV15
CATSRDRGSYEQYF
TGTGCCACCAGCAGGGACAGGGGCTCCTACGAGCAGTACTTC
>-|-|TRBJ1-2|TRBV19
CASRNVERRGGYTF
TGTGCCAGTCGAAACGTCGAACGACGAGGGGGCTACACCTTC
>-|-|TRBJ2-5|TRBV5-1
CASSSPGLGVETQYF
TGCGCCAGCAGCTCTCCGGGACTGGGTGTCGAGACCCAGTACTTC
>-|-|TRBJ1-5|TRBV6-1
CASSELSTVSNQPQHF
TGTGCCAGCAGTGAACTGAGCACAGTTAGCAATCAGCCCCAGCATTTT
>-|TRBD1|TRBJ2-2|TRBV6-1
CAARDRGRVGELFF
TGTGCTGCCCGGGACAGGGGAAGGGTCGGGGAGCTGTTTTTT
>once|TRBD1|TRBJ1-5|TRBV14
CASSQAVLEDRAIYSNQPQHF
TGTGCCAGCAGCCAAGCGGTTCTAGAGGACAGGGCGATTTATAGCAATCAGCCCCAGCATTTT
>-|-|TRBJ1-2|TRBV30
CAWGAYYGYTF
TGTGCCTGGGGGGCCTACTATGGCTACACCTTC